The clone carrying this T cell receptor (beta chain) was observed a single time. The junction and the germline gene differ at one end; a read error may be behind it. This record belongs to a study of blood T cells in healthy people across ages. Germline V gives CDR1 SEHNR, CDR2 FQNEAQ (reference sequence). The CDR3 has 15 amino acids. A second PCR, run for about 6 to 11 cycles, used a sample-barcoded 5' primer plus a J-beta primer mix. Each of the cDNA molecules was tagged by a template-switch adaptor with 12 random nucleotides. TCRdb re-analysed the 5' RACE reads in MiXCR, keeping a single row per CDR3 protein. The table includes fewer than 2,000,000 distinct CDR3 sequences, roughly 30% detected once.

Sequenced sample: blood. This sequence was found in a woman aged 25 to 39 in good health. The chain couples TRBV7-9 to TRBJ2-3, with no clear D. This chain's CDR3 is CASGFPASGTDTQYF. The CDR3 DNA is TGTGCCAGCGGCTTCCCGGCCTCAGGCACAGATACGCAGTATTTT.